Listed below are T cell receptor beta chains from one sample, sequenced in a study of shared clonotypes between healthy human individuals. Some clones are missing from TCRdb's copy, which holds only in-frame ones; the method was immunoSEQ multiplex PCR. The table records about 2.3 million clones, more than 80% of them present only once. Sample: naive CD4+ T cells from PBMCs. Source of these receptors: a man between 18 and 29 years old in good health. Some clones in this sample may be carry-over from other donors' samples. CDR3s include the opening cysteine and the closing phenylalanine or tryptophan. The order of the fields is J gene, clone size, D gene, V gene, CDR3 DNA, CDR3 protein. A D gene is named only where the DNA matches it firmly. Where a row states a size, it is once, few, many or the class of an expanded clone; other rows omit it.

>TRBJ1-4|NA|NA|TRBV6-6
TGTGCCAGCAGTTACCTGGCGACAACTAATGAAAAACTGTTTTTT
CASSYLATTNEKLFF
>TRBJ2-1|NA|TRBD2|TRBV19
TGTGCCAGTAGAAAGCGGGGGGACGGGTATGAGCAGTTCTTC
CASRKRGDGYEQFF
>TRBJ2-3|NA|TRBD2|TRBV27
TGTGCCAGCATTGATCTCAGGACTAGCGGGAGTTTTAGCACAGATACGCAGTATTTT
CASIDLRTSGSFSTDTQYF
>TRBJ1-6|NA|NA|TRBV5-6
TGTGCCAGCAGCTTTTCCCGGGACATATATTCACCCCTCCACTTT
CASSFSRDIYSPLHF
>TRBJ1-2|NA|NA|TRBV27
TGTGCCAGCAGCTTACAGGGAAAGTATGGCTACACCTTC
CASSLQGKYGYTF
>TRBJ2-7|NA|NA|TRBV5-5
TGTGCCAGCAGCGAAGGTCCGGGAAACTCCTACGAGCAGTACTTC
CASSEGPGNSYEQYF
>TRBJ2-5|NA|NA|TRBV5-1
TGCGCCAGCAGCTCTCCCGGGTCTAAGGGGGGGACCCAGTACTTC
CASSSPGSKGGTQYF
>TRBJ2-2|NA|TRBD2|TRBV7-3
TGTGCCAGCAGCTTAACACGGGACTATGCGAACACCGGGGAGCTGTTTTTT
CASSLTRDYANTGELFF
>TRBJ2-1|NA|NA|TRBV20-1
TGCAGTGCTAGGCCTGACAATGAGCAGTTCTTC
CSARPDNEQFF
>TRBJ1-1|NA|NA|TRBV19
TGTGCCAGTACCCCCCTGGCGAGCACTGAAGCTTTCTTT
CASTPLASTEAFF
>TRBJ2-5|NA|NA|TRBV27
TGTGCCAGCAGTTTCAACCGGGGGACAGAGACCCAGTACTTC
CASSFNRGTETQYF
>TRBJ2-7|NA|TRBD2|TRBV5-4
TGTGCCAGCAGCCCGGGAGGTAGTCGGAGCGAGCAGTACTTC
CASSPGGSRSEQYF
>TRBJ2-1|NA|TRBD1|TRBV15
TGTGCCACCAGCAGAGATCAGGGGGAAAACAATGAGCAGTTCTTC
CATSRDQGENNEQFF
>TRBJ2-3|few|NA|TRBV29-1
TGCAGCGTCGCAACAACATCGGGACTCTCTAGCACAGATACGCAGTATTTT
CSVATTSGLSSTDTQYF
>TRBJ2-3|NA|NA|TRBV5-1
TGCGCCAGCAGCTTGAGAAACGGGACTCCCGAAGATACGCAGTATTTT
CASSLRNGTPEDTQYF
>TRBJ1-2|NA|NA|TRBV19
TGTGCCAGTAGTATAGTTGGCCGTTCGGGGGTTGGCTACACCTTC
CASSIVGRSGVGYTF
>TRBJ2-2|NA|NA|TRBV5-6
TGTGCCAGCAGTACGGCCCGGGACACTACCACCGGGGAGCTGTTTTTT
CASSTARDTTTGELFF
>TRBJ1-1|NA|NA|TRBV2
TGTGCCAGCAGCTACGATAGTAACACTGAAGCTTTCTTT
CASSYDSNTEAFF
>TRBJ2-3|NA|TRBD1|TRBV29-1
TGCAGCTTTGAGACAGGGGCAGATACGCAGTATTTT
CSFETGADTQYF
>TRBJ2-3|NA|NA|TRBV5-1
TGCGCCAGCAGACACTCCCTGACAGGTCCTGATCGAGATACGCAGTATTTT
CASRHSLTGPDRDTQYF
>TRBJ1-3|NA|NA|TRBV28
TGTGCCAGCACTCTACCCGGGATCCTCGGGGACACCATATATTTT
CASTLPGILGDTIYF
>TRBJ2-7|NA|TRBD1|TRBV28
TGTGCCAGCAGTGGACGACAGGGGGCAAGGTACGAGCAGTACTTC
CASSGRQGARYEQYF
>TRBJ2-3|NA|TRBD2|TRBV18
TGTGCCAGCTCACTAGCGGGAGGCACAGATACGCAGTATTTT
CASSLAGGTDTQYF
>TRBJ1-2|NA|NA|TRBV28
TGTGCCAGCAGTTTACTGCTCTATGGCTACACCTTC
CASSLLLYGYTF
>TRBJ2-2|NA|NA|TRBV12-5
TGTGCTAGTGGTTTGGGGACCGGGGAGCTGTTTTTT
CASGLGTGELFF
>TRBJ2-5|NA|NA|TRBV10-3
TGTGCCATCAGTGAGGGGGGGCGCGTCTATGAGACCCAGTACTTC
CAISEGGRVYETQYF
>TRBJ2-7|NA|TRBD1|TRBV28
TGTGCCAGCAGTTTATACAGGGGGCGCGCAACTAACTACGAGCAGTACTTC
CASSLYRGRATNYEQYF
>TRBJ2-3|NA|NA|TRBV7-3
TGTGCCAGCAGCCTAGAGGCAGATACGCAGTATTTT
CASSLEADTQYF
>TRBJ1-2|once|NA|TRBV5-1
TGCGCCAGCAGCTTGGGACACTCAGCATCTAACTATGGCTACACCTTC
CASSLGHSASNYGYTF
>TRBJ1-2|NA|TRBD1|TRBV5-6
TGTGCCAGCAGCGATGGGACAGGGGCCTATGGCTACACCTTC
CASSDGTGAYGYTF
>TRBJ1-5|NA|NA|TRBV2
TGTGCCAGCAGTGAGGGCAGGAGGAATCAGCCCCAGCATTTT
CASSEGRRNQPQHF
>TRBJ1-3|NA|NA|TRBV30
TGTGCCTGGAGTGTGATCAGCTCTGGAAACACCATATATTTT
CAWSVISSGNTIYF
>TRBJ2-2|NA|TRBD2|TRBV4-2
TGTGCCAGCAGCCAAGATTTTTTACTAGCGGGAGTCAGCGGGGAGCTGTTTTTT
CASSQDFLLAGVSGELFF
>TRBJ2-5|NA|NA|TRBV7-2
TGTGCCAGCAGCCCGGGACCGACCCTCGGGACCCAGTACTTC
CASSPGPTLGTQYF
>TRBJ2-3|NA|NA|TRBV6-4
TGTGCCAGCAGTGACTCGAAAGGAGTCTCAGATACGCAGTATTTT
CASSDSKGVSDTQYF
>TRBJ1-1|few|NA|TRBV7-9
TGTGCCAGCAGCTTAGTCCTAAGTGAAGCTTTCTTT
CASSLVLSEAFF
>TRBJ2-6|NA|TRBD1|TRBV28
TGTGCCAGCAGTCCCGGGACAGGACGCTCTGGGGCCAACGTCCTGACTTTC
CASSPGTGRSGANVLTF
>TRBJ2-1|NA|NA|TRBV10-3
TGTGCCATCAGTGATCCCCCGGGACTCCGAAACAATGAGCAGTTCTTC
CAISDPPGLRNNEQFF
>TRBJ2-1|NA|TRBD1|TRBV28
TGTGCCAGCAGCGGGGGACAGGGGGCGTATGCGACCTGGAGACCGGAGCAGTTCTTC
CASSGGQGAYATWRPEQFF
>TRBJ2-4|NA|NA|TRBV19
TGTGCCAGTAGTATCGCAGGGGCGATCCGAAACATTCAGTACTTC
CASSIAGAIRNIQYF
>TRBJ1-5|few|NA|TRBV30
TGTGCCTGGAGTCCCAGGGGTCGGGGTCAGCCCCAGCATTTT
CAWSPRGRGQPQHF